Listed below are T cell receptor beta chains from one sample, sequenced in a study of blood T cell repertoires in COVID-19. Only in-frame clones appear in the TCRdb table, and some are missing; sequencing was by immunoSEQ multiplex PCR. This sample has under 55,000 clones, with around 86% found just once. The sequencing input was peripheral blood. The source is a man between 35 and 55 years old with active COVID-19. Both conserved end residues are part of each CDR3. The order of the fields is CDR3 protein, CDR3 DNA, J gene, D gene, V gene, clone size. D genes are given only for firm matches. A clone size is listed for some rows: how often the clone was seen (once, few, many), or a class if it is expanded.

cdr3_aa: CASSSGAYEQYF
cdr3_nt: TGTGCCAGCAGCTCAGGGGCCTACGAGCAGTACTTC
j_call: TRBJ2-7
d_call: NA
v_call: TRBV6-5
clone_size: few

cdr3_aa: CASSLQTGRHYGYTF
cdr3_nt: TGTGCCAGCAGCTTGCAGACAGGGAGGCACTATGGCTACACCTTC
j_call: TRBJ1-2
d_call: TRBD1
v_call: TRBV7-2
clone_size: NA

cdr3_aa: CASSGRLSTEAFF
cdr3_nt: TGTGCCAGCAGTGGGCGATTAAGCACTGAAGCTTTCTTT
j_call: TRBJ1-1
d_call: NA
v_call: TRBV27
clone_size: NA

cdr3_aa: CASSPSRYSGNTIYF
cdr3_nt: TGTGCCAGCTCACCATCGAGATACTCTGGAAACACCATATATTTT
j_call: TRBJ1-3
d_call: NA
v_call: TRBV18
clone_size: NA

cdr3_aa: CASSAPPGQPYEQYF
cdr3_nt: TGTGCCAGCAGCGCGCCTCCGGGACAGCCCTACGAGCAGTACTTC
j_call: TRBJ2-7
d_call: TRBD1
v_call: TRBV7-9
clone_size: NA

cdr3_aa: CASSLSGRPYNEQFF
cdr3_nt: TGTGCCAGCAGCCTTAGCGGGAGACCCTACAATGAGCAGTTCTTC
j_call: TRBJ2-1
d_call: TRBD2
v_call: TRBV3-1/TRBV3-2
clone_size: NA

cdr3_aa: CASSLGGGGYGYTF
cdr3_nt: TGTGCCAGCAGCTTAGGTGGGGGAGGCTATGGCTACACCTTC
j_call: TRBJ1-2
d_call: NA
v_call: TRBV7-9
clone_size: NA

cdr3_aa: CASSQELGRPSEAFF
cdr3_nt: TGTGCCAGCAGCCAAGAACTGGGCAGGCCCTCCGAAGCTTTCTTT
j_call: TRBJ1-1
d_call: NA
v_call: TRBV14
clone_size: NA

cdr3_aa: CASSLLAGSYEQYF
cdr3_nt: TGTGCCAGCAGCTTACTAGCGGGTTCCTACGAGCAGTACTTC
j_call: TRBJ2-7
d_call: TRBD2
v_call: TRBV5-4
clone_size: NA

cdr3_aa: CASSQSGGGASGSFETQYF
cdr3_nt: TGTGCCAGCAGCCAGTCTGGCGGAGGGGCTAGCGGGAGTTTTGAGACCCAGTACTTC
j_call: TRBJ2-5
d_call: TRBD2
v_call: TRBV7-3
clone_size: NA

cdr3_aa: CASGVEANEKLFF
cdr3_nt: TGTGCCAGCGGAGTGGAGGCTAATGAAAAACTGTTTTTT
j_call: TRBJ1-4
d_call: NA
v_call: TRBV6-5
clone_size: NA

cdr3_aa: CAWSTIPWGRPFYNEQFF
cdr3_nt: TGTGCCTGGAGTACGATTCCCTGGGGCAGGCCCTTTTACAATGAGCAGTTCTTC
j_call: TRBJ2-1
d_call: NA
v_call: TRBV30
clone_size: NA

cdr3_aa: CASSFYLGQFPEAFF
cdr3_nt: TGTGCCAGCAGTTTCTACCTCGGACAGTTTCCTGAAGCTTTCTTT
j_call: TRBJ1-1
d_call: NA
v_call: TRBV28
clone_size: NA

cdr3_aa: CASSTRQAPPTDTQYF
cdr3_nt: TGCGCCAGCAGCACACGACAGGCGCCCCCCACAGATACGCAGTATTTT
j_call: TRBJ2-3
d_call: NA
v_call: TRBV5-1
clone_size: NA

cdr3_aa: CASASKGTVNEKLFF
cdr3_nt: TGCGCCAGCGCCTCAAAAGGGACAGTTAATGAAAAACTGTTTTTT
j_call: TRBJ1-4
d_call: TRBD1
v_call: TRBV5-1
clone_size: NA

cdr3_aa: CASSQPPRGGTAYEQYF
cdr3_nt: TGTGCCAGCAGCCAACCCCCGCGGGGAGGAACAGCCTACGAGCAGTACTTC
j_call: TRBJ2-7
d_call: NA
v_call: TRBV7-2
clone_size: NA

cdr3_aa: CASSPVPTSGGETQYF
cdr3_nt: TGCGCCAGCAGCCCTGTTCCTACTAGCGGGGGAGAGACCCAGTACTTC
j_call: TRBJ2-5
d_call: TRBD2
v_call: TRBV5-1
clone_size: NA

cdr3_aa: CASSEGLAAQETQYF
cdr3_nt: TGCGCCAGCAGCGAAGGACTAGCGGCACAAGAGACCCAGTACTTC
j_call: TRBJ2-5
d_call: TRBD2
v_call: TRBV10-2
clone_size: NA

cdr3_aa: CASSPNRAGLTDTQYF
cdr3_nt: TGTGCCAGCTCGCCCAACAGGGCTGGCCTCACAGATACGCAGTATTTT
j_call: TRBJ2-3
d_call: NA
v_call: TRBV18
clone_size: NA

cdr3_aa: CASSLGQGYEYF
cdr3_nt: TGCGCCAGCAGCTTGGGCCAGGGATATGAGTATTTT
j_call: TRBJ2-3
d_call: NA
v_call: TRBV5-1
clone_size: NA

cdr3_aa: CASSPGGRETQYF
cdr3_nt: TGTGCCAGCAGTCCAGGAGGGCGGGAGACCCAGTACTTC
j_call: TRBJ2-5
d_call: NA
v_call: TRBV7-8
clone_size: NA

cdr3_aa: CASSRDSGTGVYGYTF
cdr3_nt: TGTGCCAGCAGTCGAGACTCCGGGACAGGGGTCTATGGCTACACCTTC
j_call: TRBJ1-2
d_call: TRBD1
v_call: TRBV27
clone_size: NA